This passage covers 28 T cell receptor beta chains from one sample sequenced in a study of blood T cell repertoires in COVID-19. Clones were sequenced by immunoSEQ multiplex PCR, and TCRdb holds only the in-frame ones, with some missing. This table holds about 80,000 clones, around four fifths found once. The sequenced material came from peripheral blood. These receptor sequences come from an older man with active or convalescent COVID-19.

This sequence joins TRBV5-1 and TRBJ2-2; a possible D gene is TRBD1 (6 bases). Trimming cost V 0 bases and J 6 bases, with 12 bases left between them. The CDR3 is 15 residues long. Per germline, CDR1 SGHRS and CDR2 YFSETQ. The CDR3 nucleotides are TGCGCCAGCAGCTTGGGGCCAGGGGAGCCCGGGGAGCTGTTTTTT. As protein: CASSLGPGEPGELFF.

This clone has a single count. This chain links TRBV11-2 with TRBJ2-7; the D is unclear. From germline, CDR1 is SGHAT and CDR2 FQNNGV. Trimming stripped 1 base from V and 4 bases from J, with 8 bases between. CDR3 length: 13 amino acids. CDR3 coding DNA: TGTGCCAGCAGCTTAGCAGGCGATTACGAGCAGTACGTC. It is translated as CASSLAGDYEQYV.

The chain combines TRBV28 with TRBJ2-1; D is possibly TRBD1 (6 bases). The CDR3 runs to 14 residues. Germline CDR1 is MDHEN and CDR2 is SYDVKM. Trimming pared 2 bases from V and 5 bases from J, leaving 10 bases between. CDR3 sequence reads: CASSLMRTDNEQFF. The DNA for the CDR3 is TGTGCCAGCAGTTTAATGAGGACAGACAATGAGCAGTTCTTC.

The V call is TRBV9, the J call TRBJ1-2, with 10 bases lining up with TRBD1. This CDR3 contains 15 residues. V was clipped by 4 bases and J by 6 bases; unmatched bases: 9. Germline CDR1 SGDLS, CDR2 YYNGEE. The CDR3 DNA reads TGTGCCAGCAGCACCAGGACAGGGGGGCAAGATGGCTACACCTTC. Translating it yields CASSTRTGGQDGYTF.

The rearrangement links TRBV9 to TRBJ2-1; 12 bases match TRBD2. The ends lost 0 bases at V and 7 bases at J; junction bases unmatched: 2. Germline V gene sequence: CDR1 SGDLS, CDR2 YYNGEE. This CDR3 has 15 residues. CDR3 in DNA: TGTGCCAGCAGCGTAGAACTAGCGGGAGGAAATGAGCAGTTCTTC. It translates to CASSVELAGGNEQFF.

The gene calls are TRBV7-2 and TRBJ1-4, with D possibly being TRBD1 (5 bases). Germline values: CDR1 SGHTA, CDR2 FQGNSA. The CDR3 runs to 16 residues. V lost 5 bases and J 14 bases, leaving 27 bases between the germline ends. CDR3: CASSIHKTGPDRNLFF. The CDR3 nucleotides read TGTGCCAGCAGCATACACAAAACAGGCCCCGACCGAAATCTGTTTTTT.

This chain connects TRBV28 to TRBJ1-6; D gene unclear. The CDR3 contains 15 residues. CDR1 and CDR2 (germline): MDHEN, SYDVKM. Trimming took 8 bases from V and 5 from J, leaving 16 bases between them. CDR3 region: CASGRPGGNNSPLHF. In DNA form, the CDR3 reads TGTGCCAGCGGCAGGCCCGGAGGGAATAATTCACCCCTCCACTTT. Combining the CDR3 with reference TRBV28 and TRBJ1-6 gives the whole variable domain DVKVTQSSRYLVKRTGEKVFLECVQDMDHENMFWYRQDPGLGLRLIYFSYDVKMKEKGDIPEGYSVSREKKERFSLILESASTNQTSMYLCASGRPGGNNSPLHFGNGTRLTVT.

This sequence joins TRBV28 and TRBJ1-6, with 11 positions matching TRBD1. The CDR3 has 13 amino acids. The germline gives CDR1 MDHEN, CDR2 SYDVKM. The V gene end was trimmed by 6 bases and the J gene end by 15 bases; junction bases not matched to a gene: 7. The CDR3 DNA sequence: TGTGCCAGCAGCTTGGACAGGGGGCTCCTCCTCCACTTT. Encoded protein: CASSLDRGLLLHF.

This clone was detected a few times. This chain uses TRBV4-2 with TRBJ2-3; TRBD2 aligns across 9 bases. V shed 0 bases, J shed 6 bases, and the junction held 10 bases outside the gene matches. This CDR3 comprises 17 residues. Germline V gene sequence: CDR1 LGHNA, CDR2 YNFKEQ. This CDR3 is CASSQDNGGGGTDTQYF. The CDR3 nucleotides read TGTGCCAGCAGCCAAGATAATGGCGGGGGGGGGACGGATACGCAGTATTTT.

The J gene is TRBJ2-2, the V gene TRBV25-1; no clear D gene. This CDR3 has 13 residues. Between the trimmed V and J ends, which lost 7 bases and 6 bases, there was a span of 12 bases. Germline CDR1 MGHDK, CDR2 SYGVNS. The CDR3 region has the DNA TGTGCCAGCACCCCCCCTCGGGCCGGGGAGCTGTTTTTT. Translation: CASTPPRAGELFF.

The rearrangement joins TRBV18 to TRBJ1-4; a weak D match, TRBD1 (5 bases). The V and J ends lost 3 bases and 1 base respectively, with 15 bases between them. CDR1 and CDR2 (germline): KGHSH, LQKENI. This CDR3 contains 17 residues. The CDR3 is CASSPRQIGGTNEKLFF. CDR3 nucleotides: TGTGCCAGCTCACCGCGACAGATCGGTGGAACTAATGAAAAACTGTTTTTT.

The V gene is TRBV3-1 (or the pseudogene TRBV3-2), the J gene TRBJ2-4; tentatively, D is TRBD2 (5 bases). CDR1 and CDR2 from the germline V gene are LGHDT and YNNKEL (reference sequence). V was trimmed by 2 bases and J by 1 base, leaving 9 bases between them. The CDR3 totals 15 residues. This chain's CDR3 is CASSQWRSAKNIQYF. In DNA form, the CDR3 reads TGTGCCAGCAGCCAATGGAGGTCGGCCAAAAACATTCAGTACTTC.

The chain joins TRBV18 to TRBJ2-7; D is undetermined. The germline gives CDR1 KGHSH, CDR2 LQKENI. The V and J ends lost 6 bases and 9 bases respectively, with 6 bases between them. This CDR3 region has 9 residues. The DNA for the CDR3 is TGTGCCAGCTCCGGCGGGCAGTACGTC. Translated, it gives CASSGGQYV.

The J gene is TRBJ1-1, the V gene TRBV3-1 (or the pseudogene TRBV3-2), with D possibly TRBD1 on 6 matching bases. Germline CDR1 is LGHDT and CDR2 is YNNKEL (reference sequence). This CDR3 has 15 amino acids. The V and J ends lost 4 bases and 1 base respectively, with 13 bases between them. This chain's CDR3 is CASSPRARGNTEAFF. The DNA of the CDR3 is TGTGCCAGCAGCCCCCGAGCCAGGGGGAACACTGAAGCTTTCTTT.

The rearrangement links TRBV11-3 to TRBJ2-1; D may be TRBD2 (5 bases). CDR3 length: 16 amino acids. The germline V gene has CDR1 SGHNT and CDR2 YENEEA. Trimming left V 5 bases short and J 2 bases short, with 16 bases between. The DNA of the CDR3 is TGTGCCAGCAGCGGTCGGCTAGCTCTAGCCTACAATGAGCAGTTCTTC. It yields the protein CASSGRLALAYNEQFF.

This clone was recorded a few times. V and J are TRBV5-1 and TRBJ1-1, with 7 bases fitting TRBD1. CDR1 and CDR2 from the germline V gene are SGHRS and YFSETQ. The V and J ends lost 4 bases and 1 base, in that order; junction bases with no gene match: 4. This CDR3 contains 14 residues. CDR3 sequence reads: CASSLRQGNTEAFF. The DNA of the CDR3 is TGCGCCAGCAGCCTCCGACAGGGGAACACTGAAGCTTTCTTT.

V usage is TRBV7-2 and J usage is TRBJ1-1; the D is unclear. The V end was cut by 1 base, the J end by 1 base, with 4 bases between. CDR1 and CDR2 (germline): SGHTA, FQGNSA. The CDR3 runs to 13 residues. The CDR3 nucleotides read TGTGCCAGCAGCTTAGGACAGAACACTGAAGCTTTCTTT. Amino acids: CASSLGQNTEAFF. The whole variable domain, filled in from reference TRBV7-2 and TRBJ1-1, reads GAGVSQSPSNKVTEKGKDVELRCDPISGHTALYWYRQSLGQGLEFLIYFQGNSAPDKSGLPSDRFSAERTGGSVSTLTIQRTQQEDSAVYLCASSLGQNTEAFFGQGTRLTVV.

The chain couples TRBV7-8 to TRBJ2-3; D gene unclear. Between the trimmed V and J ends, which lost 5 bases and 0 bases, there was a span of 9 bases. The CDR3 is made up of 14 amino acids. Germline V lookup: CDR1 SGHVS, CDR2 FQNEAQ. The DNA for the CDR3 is TGTGCCAGCAGCCTTACACGTAGCACAGATACGCAGTATTTT. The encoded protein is CASSLTRSTDTQYF.

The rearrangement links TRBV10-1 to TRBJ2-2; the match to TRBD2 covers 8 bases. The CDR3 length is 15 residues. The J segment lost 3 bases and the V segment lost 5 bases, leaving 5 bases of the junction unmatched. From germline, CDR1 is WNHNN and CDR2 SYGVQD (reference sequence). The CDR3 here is CASSPGLDDTGELFF. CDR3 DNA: TGCGCCAGCAGTCCGGGACTAGATGACACCGGGGAGCTGTTTTTT.

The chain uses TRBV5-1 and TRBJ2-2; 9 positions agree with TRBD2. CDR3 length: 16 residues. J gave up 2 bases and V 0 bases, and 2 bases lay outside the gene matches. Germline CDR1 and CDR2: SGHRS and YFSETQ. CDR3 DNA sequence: TGCGCCAGCAGCTTGGTAGCGGGGGTCAACACCGGGGAGCTGTTTTTT. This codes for CASSLVAGVNTGELFF.

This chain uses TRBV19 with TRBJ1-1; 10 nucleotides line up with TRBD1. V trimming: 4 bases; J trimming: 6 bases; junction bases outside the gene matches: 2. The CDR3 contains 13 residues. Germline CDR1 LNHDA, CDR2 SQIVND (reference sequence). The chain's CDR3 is CASSRDRGSEAFF. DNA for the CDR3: TGTGCCAGTAGTAGGGACAGGGGCTCTGAAGCTTTCTTT.

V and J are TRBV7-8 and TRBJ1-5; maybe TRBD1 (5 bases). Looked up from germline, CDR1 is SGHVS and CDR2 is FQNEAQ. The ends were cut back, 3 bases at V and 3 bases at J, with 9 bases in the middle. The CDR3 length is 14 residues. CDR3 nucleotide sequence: TGTGCCAGCAGCTTCGCAGGGCCCAATCAGCCCCAGCATTTT. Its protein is CASSFAGPNQPQHF.

The CDR3 coding sequence is TGTGCCAGCAGCTTAGGTGGGACTGTCCCCTTGGGGGGCTACACCTTC. This sequence encodes CASSLGGTVPLGGYTF. V is TRBV7-9 and J is TRBJ1-2; D may be TRBD1 (5 bases). CDR1 SEHNR and CDR2 FQNEAQ come from the germline V gene (reference sequence). Trimming left V 1 base short and J 8 bases short, with 20 bases between. The length of the CDR3 is 16 residues.

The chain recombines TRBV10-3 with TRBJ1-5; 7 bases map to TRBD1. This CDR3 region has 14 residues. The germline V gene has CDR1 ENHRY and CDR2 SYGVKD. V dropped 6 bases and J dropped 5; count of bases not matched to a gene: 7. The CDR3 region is CAISIQGKDQPQHF. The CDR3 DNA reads TGTGCCATCAGCATACAGGGGAAGGATCAGCCCCAGCATTTT.

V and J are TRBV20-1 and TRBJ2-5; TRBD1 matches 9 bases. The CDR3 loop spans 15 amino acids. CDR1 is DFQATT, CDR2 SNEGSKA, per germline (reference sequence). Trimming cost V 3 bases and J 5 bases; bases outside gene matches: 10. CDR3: CSASKVGTGSETQYF. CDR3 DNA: TGCAGTGCTAGTAAGGTCGGGACAGGGAGTGAGACCCAGTACTTC.

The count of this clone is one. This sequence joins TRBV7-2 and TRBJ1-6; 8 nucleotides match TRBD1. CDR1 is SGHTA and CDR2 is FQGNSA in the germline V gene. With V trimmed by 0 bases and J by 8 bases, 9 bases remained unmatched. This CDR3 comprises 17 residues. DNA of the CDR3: TGTGCCAGCAGCTTAGCGTGGACAGGGAATTTTGATTCACCCCTCCACTTT. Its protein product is CASSLAWTGNFDSPLHF.

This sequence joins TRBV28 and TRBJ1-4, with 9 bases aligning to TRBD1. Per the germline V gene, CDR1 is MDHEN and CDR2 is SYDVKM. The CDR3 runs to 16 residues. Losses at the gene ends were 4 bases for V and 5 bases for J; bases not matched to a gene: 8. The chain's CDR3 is CASSSLRGQGNEKLFF. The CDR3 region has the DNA TGTGCCAGCAGTTCGCTTCGGGGACAGGGAAATGAAAAACTGTTTTTT.

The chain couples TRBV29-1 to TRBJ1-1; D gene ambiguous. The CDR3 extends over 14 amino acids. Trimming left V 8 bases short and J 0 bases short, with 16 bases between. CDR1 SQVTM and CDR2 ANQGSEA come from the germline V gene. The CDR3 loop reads CSIKRFSVNTEAFF. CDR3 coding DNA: TGCAGCATAAAACGGTTCAGCGTGAACACTGAAGCTTTCTTT.